A selection of T cell receptor beta chains follows, all from one sample in a study of response to subunit inactivated influenza vaccine. TCRdb recomputed calls from the RT-PCR reads with MiXCR, one row per CDR3 protein. The sample shows about 540,000 distinct CDR3 sequences, under 30% of them seen only once. These records were also assigned to another study, of T cells expressing NK-cell markers.

Here the sequenced sample was CD4+ T cells sorted from PBMCs, taken 11 to 12 days after vaccination. The source is a man aged 50 to 60 who received an inactivated influenza vaccine. Both conserved end residues are part of each CDR3. The order of the fields is clone size, D gene, J gene, V gene, CDR3 protein, CDR3 DNA. D genes are given only for firm matches. Some rows mark clone size as missing; the rest say once, few, many or name a class of expanded clone.

-,-,TRBJ2-7,TRBV7-2,CASSLRGNVAYEQYF,TGTGCCAGCAGCTTACGGGGTAACGTAGCCTACGAGCAGTACTTC
-,-,TRBJ2-3,TRBV7-9,CASSSWSGTGRTDTQYF,TGTGCCAGCAGCTCCTGGTCCGGGACGGGAAGGACAGATACGCAGTATTTT
-,-,TRBJ2-5,TRBV18,CASSPRSGQETQYF,TGTGCCAGCTCACCACGCAGCGGCCAAGAGACCCAGTACTTC
few,-,TRBJ1-2,TRBV28,CASGLATRSYGYTF,TGTGCCAGCGGTCTCGCCACTCGTTCCTATGGCTACACCTTC
many,-,TRBJ1-1,TRBV29-1,CSVSWNTEAFF,TGCAGCGTCTCCTGGAACACTGAAGCTTTCTTT
few,-,TRBJ1-5,TRBV12-3/TRBV12-4,CASSLVPLGTTGIKLNQPQHF,TGTGCCAGCAGTTTAGTTCCCCTTGGTACGACAGGAATCAAGCTCAATCAGCCCCAGCATTTT
-,TRBD1,TRBJ1-6,TRBV6-1,CASRTGQTNSPLHF,TGTGCCAGCAGGACGGGACAGACTAATTCACCCCTCCACTTT
few,-,TRBJ2-5,TRBV7-9,CASENPAQETQYF,TGTGCCAGCGAGAATCCGGCCCAAGAGACCCAGTACTTC
few,-,TRBJ2-7,TRBV4-2,CASSQVIPVSDYEQYF,TGTGCCAGCAGCCAAGTTATCCCAGTTAGCGATTACGAGCAGTACTTC
few,-,TRBJ2-2,TRBV5-6,CASSRLKAAVNTGELFF,TGTGCCAGCAGCCGTCTCAAGGCGGCAGTGAACACCGGGGAGCTGTTTTTT
few,TRBD2,TRBJ2-2,TRBV4-2,CASSRSTSANTGELFF,TGTGCCAGCAGCCGCTCGACTAGCGCGAACACCGGGGAGCTGTTTTTT
-,TRBD2,TRBJ2-7,TRBV6-2/TRBV6-3,CASSTLTSGRAYEQYF,TGTGCCAGCAGCACCTTGACTAGCGGGAGGGCCTACGAGCAGTACTTC
few,-,TRBJ2-7,TRBV3-1,CASSTSREQYF,TGTGCCAGCAGTACCTCTCGAGAGCAGTACTTC
-,-,TRBJ2-3,TRBV2,CASRRIGHTNPDTQYF,TGTGCCAGCAGGAGAATTGGACACACCAACCCAGATACGCAGTATTTT
many,TRBD1,TRBJ1-5,TRBV30,CAWTGGGNQPQHF,TGTGCCTGGACAGGGGGTGGCAATCAGCCCCAGCATTTT
-,TRBD1,TRBJ1-3,TRBV12-3/TRBV12-4,CASSTGTVSGNTIYF,TGTGCCAGCAGTACCGGGACAGTCTCTGGAAACACCATATATTTT
-,-,TRBJ2-2,TRBV20-1,CSARVTGNSGELFF,TGCAGTGCTAGAGTCACAGGGAATTCCGGGGAGCTGTTTTTT
few,-,TRBJ1-1,TRBV29-1,CSVSGARGPEAFF,TGCAGCGTGTCCGGGGCCCGAGGTCCTGAAGCTTTCTTT
-,-,TRBJ1-4,TRBV10-3,CAISESGQSTNEKLFF,TGTGCCATCAGTGAATCTGGACAGTCAACTAATGAAAAACTGTTTTTT
-,-,TRBJ2-7,TRBV12-5,CASGLDTGLLTYEQYF,TGTGCTAGTGGTTTGGATACAGGGCTCCTTACCTACGAGCAGTACTTC
-,-,TRBJ1-6,TRBV4-3,CASSPADRNNSPLHF,TGCGCCAGCAGCCCCGCGGACCGCAATAATTCACCCCTCCACTTT
few,-,TRBJ2-2,TRBV5-4,CASSLGGLPNTGELFF,TGTGCCAGCAGCTTGGGGGGACTTCCGAACACCGGGGAGCTGTTTTTT
few,-,TRBJ2-1,TRBV29-1,CSVPRRDLPVSNSYNEQFF,TGCAGCGTTCCAAGAAGGGACCTCCCGGTATCTAACTCCTACAATGAGCAGTTCTTC
-,TRBD2,TRBJ2-2,TRBV27,CASSLRIAGGNTGELFF,TGTGCCAGCAGTCTTCGGATAGCGGGGGGTAACACCGGGGAGCTGTTTTTT
-,TRBD1,TRBJ1-5,TRBV10-2,CASKEGARQPQHF,TGCGCCAGCAAAGAGGGGGCGAGACAGCCCCAGCATTTT
few,TRBD2,TRBJ2-1,TRBV27,CASRPLAGGPGEQFF,TGTGCCAGCAGACCTCTAGCGGGAGGGCCTGGTGAGCAGTTCTTC
-,-,TRBJ2-7,TRBV7-2,CASSLEGRGAYEQYF,TGTGCCAGCAGCTTAGAGGGCCGTGGGGCCTACGAGCAGTACTTC
-,-,TRBJ2-7,TRBV6-5,CASSYTDGESSYEQYF,TGTGCCAGCAGTTACACGGACGGGGAAAGCTCCTACGAGCAGTACTTC
-,TRBD2,TRBJ2-7,TRBV5-1,CASSLGPEAGSSYEQYF,TGCGCCAGCAGCTTGGGTCCAGAAGCGGGGAGCTCCTACGAGCAGTACTTC
few,TRBD2,TRBJ2-2,TRBV5-1,CASSPGLASNTGELFF,TGCGCCAGCAGCCCGGGACTAGCTTCGAACACCGGGGAGCTGTTTTTT
-,-,TRBJ2-5,TRBV12-3/TRBV12-4,CASSFQRPGAQYF,TGTGCCAGCAGTTTTCAACGGCCGGGGGCCCAGTACTTC
-,-,TRBJ2-7,TRBV20-1,CSARDTGEGVGYEQYF,TGCAGTGCTAGAGATACCGGAGAGGGAGTGGGTTACGAGCAGTACTTC